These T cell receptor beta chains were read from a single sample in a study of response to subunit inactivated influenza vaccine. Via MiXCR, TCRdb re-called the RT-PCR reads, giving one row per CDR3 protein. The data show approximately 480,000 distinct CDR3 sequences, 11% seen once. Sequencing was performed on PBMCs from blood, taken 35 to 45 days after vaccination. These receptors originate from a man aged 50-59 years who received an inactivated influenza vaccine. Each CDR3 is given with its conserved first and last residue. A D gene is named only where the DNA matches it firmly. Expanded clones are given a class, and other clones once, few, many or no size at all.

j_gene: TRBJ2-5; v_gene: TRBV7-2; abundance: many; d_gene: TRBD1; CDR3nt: TGTGCCAGCAGCCCCGGGACAGGGGATCGGACCCAGTACTTC; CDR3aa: CASSPGTGDRTQYF
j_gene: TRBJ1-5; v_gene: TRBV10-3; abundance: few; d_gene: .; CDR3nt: TGTGCCATCAGTGAGGGGAGGTATAGCAATCAGCCCCAGCATTTT; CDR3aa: CAISEGRYSNQPQHF
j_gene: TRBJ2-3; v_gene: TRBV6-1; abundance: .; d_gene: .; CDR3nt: TGTGCCAGCAGTAGGACTTTTCAGACTAGCACAGATACGCAGTATTTT; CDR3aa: CASSRTFQTSTDTQYF
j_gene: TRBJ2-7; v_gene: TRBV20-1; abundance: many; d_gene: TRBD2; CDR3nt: TGCAGTGCTCTTACCGGACTAGCGGGAAACGAGCAGTACTTC; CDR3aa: CSALTGLAGNEQYF
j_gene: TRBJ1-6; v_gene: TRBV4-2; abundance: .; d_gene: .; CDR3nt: TGTGCCAGCAGCCAAGATCAGCTTAACTCCTATAATTCACCCCTCCACTTT; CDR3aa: CASSQDQLNSYNSPLHF
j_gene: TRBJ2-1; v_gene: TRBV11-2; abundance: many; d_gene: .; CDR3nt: TGTGCCAGCAGCTTATTCTCGGACGCAGGGGACAATGAGCAGTTCTTC; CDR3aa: CASSLFSDAGDNEQFF
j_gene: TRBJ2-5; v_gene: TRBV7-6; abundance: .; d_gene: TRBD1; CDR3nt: TGTGCCAGCAGCGCGTACCGGGACAGGGAAGAGACCCAGTACTTC; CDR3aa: CASSAYRDREETQYF
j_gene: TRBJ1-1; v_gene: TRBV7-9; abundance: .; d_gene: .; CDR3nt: TGTGCCAGCAGTTCCCGGGGCACAGGGCAAGAGAACACTGAAGCTTTCTTT; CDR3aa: CASSSRGTGQENTEAFF
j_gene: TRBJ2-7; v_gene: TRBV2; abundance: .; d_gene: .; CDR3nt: TGTGCCAGCAAGAAACTAGCCCCACAGGGCGAGCAGTACTTC; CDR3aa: CASKKLAPQGEQYF
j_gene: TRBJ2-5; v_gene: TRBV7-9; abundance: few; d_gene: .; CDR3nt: TGTGCCAGCAGCTTTAACTGGGGGGAGACCCAGTACTTC; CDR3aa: CASSFNWGETQYF
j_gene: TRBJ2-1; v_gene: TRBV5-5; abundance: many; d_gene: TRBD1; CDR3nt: TGTGCCAGCAGCGGCCGGGACAGTAACAATGAGCAGTTCTTC; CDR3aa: CASSGRDSNNEQFF
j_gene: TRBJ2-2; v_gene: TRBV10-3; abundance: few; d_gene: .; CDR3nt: TGTGCCATGAAAGTTTCTGGCACCGGGGAGCTGTTTTTT; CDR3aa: CAMKVSGTGELFF
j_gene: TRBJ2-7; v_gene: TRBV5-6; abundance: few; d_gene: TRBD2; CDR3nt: TGTGCCAGCAGCCCCAGGGGAAGCGGGAGTCTTAGGTTGATCTACGAGCAGTACTTC; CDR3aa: CASSPRGSGSLRLIYEQYF
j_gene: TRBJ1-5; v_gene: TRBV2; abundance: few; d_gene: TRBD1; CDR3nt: TGTGCCAGCAGGCCCTGGGACAGGGGCAATCAGCCCCAGCATTTT; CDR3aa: CASRPWDRGNQPQHF
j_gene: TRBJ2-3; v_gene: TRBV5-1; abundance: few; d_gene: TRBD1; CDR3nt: TGCGCCAGCAGCTTGGATGGGACAGCTGACACAGATACGCAGTATTTT; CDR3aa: CASSLDGTADTDTQYF
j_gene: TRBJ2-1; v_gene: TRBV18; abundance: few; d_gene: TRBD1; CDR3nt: TGTGCCAGCTCACCTCAGGGACAGGGTAACAATGAGCAGTTCTTC; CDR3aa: CASSPQGQGNNEQFF
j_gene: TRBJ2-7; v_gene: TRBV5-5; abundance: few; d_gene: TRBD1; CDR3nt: TGTGCCAGCAGCGTAGTCGGACAGGTTGGCTACGAGCAGTACTTC; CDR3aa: CASSVVGQVGYEQYF
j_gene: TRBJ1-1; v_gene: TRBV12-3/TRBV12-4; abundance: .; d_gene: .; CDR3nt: TGTGCCAGCAGCCGCGCCATCAACACTGAAGCTTTCTTT; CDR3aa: CASSRAINTEAFF
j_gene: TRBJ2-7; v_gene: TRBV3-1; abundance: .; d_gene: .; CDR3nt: TGTGCCAGCAGCCAACTACTCCCGGGCCCATACTCCTACGAGCAGTACTTC; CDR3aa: CASSQLLPGPYSYEQYF
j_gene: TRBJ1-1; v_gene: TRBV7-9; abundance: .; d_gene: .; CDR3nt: TGTGCCAGCAGCCCCTGGACAGTGAAGTCGAACACTGAAGCTTTCTTT; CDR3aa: CASSPWTVKSNTEAFF
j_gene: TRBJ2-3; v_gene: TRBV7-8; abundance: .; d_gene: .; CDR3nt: TGTGCCAGCAGCCCTTCCGCGGCGGGCCGCACAGATACGCAGTATTTT; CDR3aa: CASSPSAAGRTDTQYF
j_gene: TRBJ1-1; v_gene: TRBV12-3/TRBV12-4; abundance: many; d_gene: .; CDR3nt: TGTGCCAGCAGCCTAGTCGGGGGGGGGGATCGCACTGAAGCTTTCTTT; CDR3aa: CASSLVGGGDRTEAFF
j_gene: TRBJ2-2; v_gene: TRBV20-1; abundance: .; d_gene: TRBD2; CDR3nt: TGCAGTGCTAGAGATCTGAGACTAGCGGGAACTCCGAACACCGGGGAGCTGTTTTTT; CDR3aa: CSARDLRLAGTPNTGELFF
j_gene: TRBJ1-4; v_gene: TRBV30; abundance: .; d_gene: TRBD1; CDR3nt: TGTGCCTGGAGATCCGGGACAGGGCCGGGAAAACTGTTTTTT; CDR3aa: CAWRSGTGPGKLFF
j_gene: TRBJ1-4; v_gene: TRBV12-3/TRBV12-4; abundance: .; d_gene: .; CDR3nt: TGTGCCAGCAGTTTATGGGGTGCTAATGAAAAACTGTTTTTT; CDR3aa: CASSLWGANEKLFF
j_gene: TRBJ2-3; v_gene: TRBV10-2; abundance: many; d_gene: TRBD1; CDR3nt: TGCGCCAGCAGGGCCGGGACAGGGGGCATGGATACGCAGTATTTT; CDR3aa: CASRAGTGGMDTQYF
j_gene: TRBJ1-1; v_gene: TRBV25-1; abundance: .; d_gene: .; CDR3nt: TGTGCCACTCAACAGGGGAACACTGAAGCTTTCTTT; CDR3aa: CATQQGNTEAFF
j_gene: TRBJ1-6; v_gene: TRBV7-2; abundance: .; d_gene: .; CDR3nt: TGTGCCAGCAGCTTCCCGGGACACGAGAATTCACCCCTCCACTTT; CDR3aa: CASSFPGHENSPLHF
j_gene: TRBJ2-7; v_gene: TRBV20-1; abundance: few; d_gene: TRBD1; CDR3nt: TGCAGTGCAGGGACAGGGACATTC; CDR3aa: CSAGTGTF
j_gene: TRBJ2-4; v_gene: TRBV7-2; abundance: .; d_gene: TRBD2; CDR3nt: TGTGCCAGCAGCTTAAGAGGGACTAGCGGGGGGATAAACATTCAGTACTTC; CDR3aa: CASSLRGTSGGINIQYF
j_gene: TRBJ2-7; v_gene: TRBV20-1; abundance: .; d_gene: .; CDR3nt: TGCAGTGCTCACCACGGCGTCTACGAGCAGTACTTC; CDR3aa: CSAHHGVYEQYF
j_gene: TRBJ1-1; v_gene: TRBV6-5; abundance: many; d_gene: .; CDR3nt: TGTGCCAGCAGTTACTCGTCACAGGGAGGCAGTGCTTTCTTT; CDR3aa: CASSYSSQGGSAFF
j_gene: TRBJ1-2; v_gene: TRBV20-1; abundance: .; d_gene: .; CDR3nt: TGCAGTGCGCAGAGGGGAAGGGAGAGTAATGGCTACACCTTC; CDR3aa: CSAQRGRESNGYTF
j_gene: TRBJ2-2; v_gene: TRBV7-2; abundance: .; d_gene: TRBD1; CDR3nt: TGTGCCAGCAGCCTCAGGGGGCGCGAGGGGCTGTTTTTT; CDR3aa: CASSLRGREGLFF
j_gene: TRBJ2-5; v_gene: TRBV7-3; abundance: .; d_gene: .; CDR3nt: TGTGCCAGCAGCCAATCGATAGCGGAACCGAAGTACTTC; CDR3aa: CASSQSIAEPKYF
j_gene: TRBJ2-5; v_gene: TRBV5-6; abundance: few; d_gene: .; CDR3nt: TGTGCCAGCAGCCCCTTCCGGCGGGGAATCGTGGAGACCCAGTACTTC; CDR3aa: CASSPFRRGIVETQYF
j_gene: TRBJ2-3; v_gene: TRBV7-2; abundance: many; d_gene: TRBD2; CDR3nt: TGTGCCAGCAGCTTCGGACTAGCGGCAGATACGCAGTATTTT; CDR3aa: CASSFGLAADTQYF
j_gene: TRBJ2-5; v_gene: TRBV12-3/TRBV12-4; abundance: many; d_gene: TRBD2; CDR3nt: TGTGCCAGCAGTTGGGGGGGTTCGGAGACCCAGTACTTC; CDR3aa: CASSWGGSETQYF
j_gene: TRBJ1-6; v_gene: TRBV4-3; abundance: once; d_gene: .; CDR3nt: TGCGCCAGCAGCCTAGAAGGGGAAGGGCGCACACCCCTCCACTTT; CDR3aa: CASSLEGEGRTPLHF
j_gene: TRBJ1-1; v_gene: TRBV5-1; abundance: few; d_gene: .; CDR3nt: TGCGCCAGCAGCTTGAAGGGGGGACGCACTGAAGCTTTCTTT; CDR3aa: CASSLKGGRTEAFF
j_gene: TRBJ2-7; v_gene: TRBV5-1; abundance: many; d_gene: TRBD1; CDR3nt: TGCGCCAGCAGCATCCTTGGACAGGTGTCTGTCGACGAGCAGTACTTC; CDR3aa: CASSILGQVSVDEQYF
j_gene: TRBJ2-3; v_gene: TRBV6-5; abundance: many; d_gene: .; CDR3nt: TGTGCCAGCAGTTACGTGGGGGGGGCGACAGATACGCAGTATTTT; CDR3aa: CASSYVGGATDTQYF
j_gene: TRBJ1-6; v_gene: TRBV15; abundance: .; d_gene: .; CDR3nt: TGTGCCACCAGCAGAGATAGGGCCTATAATTCACCCCTCCACTTT; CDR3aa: CATSRDRAYNSPLHF
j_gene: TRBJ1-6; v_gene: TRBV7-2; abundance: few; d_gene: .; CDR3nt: TGTGCCAGCAGCTTAGAGAAGGGGAATTCACCCCTCCACTTT; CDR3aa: CASSLEKGNSPLHF
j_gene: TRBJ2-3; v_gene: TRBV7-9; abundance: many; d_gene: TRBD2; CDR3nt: TGTGCCAGCAGCTTCGTGGCGGGAGCACATACGCAGTATTTT; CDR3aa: CASSFVAGAHTQYF
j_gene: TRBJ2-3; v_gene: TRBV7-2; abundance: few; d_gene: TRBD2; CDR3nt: TGTGCCAGCAGGGCGGGAGGAGGCACAGATACGCAGTATTTT; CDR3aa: CASRAGGGTDTQYF